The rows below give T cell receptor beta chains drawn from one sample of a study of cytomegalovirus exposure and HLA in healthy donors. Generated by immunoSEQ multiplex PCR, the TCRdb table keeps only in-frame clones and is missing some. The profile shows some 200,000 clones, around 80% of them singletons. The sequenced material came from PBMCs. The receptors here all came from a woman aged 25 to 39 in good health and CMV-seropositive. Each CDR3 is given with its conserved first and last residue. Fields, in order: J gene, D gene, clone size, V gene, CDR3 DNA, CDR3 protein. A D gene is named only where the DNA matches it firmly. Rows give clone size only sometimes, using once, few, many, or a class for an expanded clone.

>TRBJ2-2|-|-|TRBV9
TGTGCCAGCAGCGTAGACAGTTCTCACGGGGAGCTGTTTTTT
CASSVDSSHGELFF
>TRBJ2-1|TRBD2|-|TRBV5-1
TGCGCCAGCAGGTTACTAGCGGGAAGCAACAATGAGCAGTTCTTC
CASRLLAGSNNEQFF
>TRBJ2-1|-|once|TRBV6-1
TGTGCCAGCGGATCCGCCCCACGTTTGTCGGGGGAGCAGTTCTTC
CASGSAPRLSGEQFF
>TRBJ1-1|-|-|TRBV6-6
TGTGCCAGCAGTTACGACTTACAACAGGCTGAAGCTTTCTTT
CASSYDLQQAEAFF
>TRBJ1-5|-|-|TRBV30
TGTGCCTGGAGTAGCACAGGTCGGAATCAGCCCCAGCATTTT
CAWSSTGRNQPQHF
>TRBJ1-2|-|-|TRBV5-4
TGTGCCAGCAGCAAAGGCGGTCCCTCGGGAACTAACTATGGCTACACCTTC
CASSKGGPSGTNYGYTF
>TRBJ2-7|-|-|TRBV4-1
TGCGCCAGCAGCCAAGATTCCCCCGGGAGCTCCTACGAGCAGTACTTC
CASSQDSPGSSYEQYF
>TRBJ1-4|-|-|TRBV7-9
TGTGCCAGCAGCGCCGACAGCGAAAAACTGTTTTTT
CASSADSEKLFF
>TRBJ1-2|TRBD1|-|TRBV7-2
TGTGCCAGCAGTTACCAGGGGGCTTGGAGCTATGGCTACACCTTC
CASSYQGAWSYGYTF
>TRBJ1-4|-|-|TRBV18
TGTGCCAGCTCACCAGCAGGGCTGCGGGAAAAACTGTTTTTT
CASSPAGLREKLFF
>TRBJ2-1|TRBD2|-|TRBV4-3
TGCGCCAGCAGCCAAGGGGGGGGGAGGAACAATGAGCAGTTCTTC
CASSQGGGRNNEQFF
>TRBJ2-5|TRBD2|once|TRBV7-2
TGTGCCAGCAGCTTCCTTGGACTAGCGGTCCAAGAGACCCAGTACTTC
CASSFLGLAVQETQYF
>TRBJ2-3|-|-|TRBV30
TGTGCCTGGACTGTAGGGCGGACTTTCACAGATACGCAGTATTTT
CAWTVGRTFTDTQYF
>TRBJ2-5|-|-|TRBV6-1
TGTGCCAGCAGGAAGGAGGGTAGAGAGACCCAGTACTTC
CASRKEGRETQYF
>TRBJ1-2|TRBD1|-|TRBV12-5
TGTGCTAGTGTATTGAGGAGACAGGGGATCCGCTACACCTTC
CASVLRRQGIRYTF
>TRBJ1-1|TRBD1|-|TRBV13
TGTGCCAGCAGCAATACACCAGGGGGGAACACTGAAGCTTTCTTT
CASSNTPGGNTEAFF
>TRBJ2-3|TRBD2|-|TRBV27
TGTGCCAGCAGTTTATCAGCGGGAGTAGGAAATACGCAGTATTTT
CASSLSAGVGNTQYF
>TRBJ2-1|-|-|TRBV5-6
TGTGCCAGCTTTGCAGGTCTCTCAGACAATGAGCAGTTCTTC
CASFAGLSDNEQFF
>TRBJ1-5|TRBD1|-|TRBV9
TGTGCCAGCAGCGTGACAGGGGGCTCTCAGCCCCAGCATTTT
CASSVTGGSQPQHF
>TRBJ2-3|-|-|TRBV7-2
TGTGCCAGCAGCTCCCTAGCTTCAGATACGCAGTATTTT
CASSSLASDTQYF
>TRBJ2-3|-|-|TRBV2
TGTGCCAGCAGGAGACTAGCAGATACGCAGTATTTT
CASRRLADTQYF
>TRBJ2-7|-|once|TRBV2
TGTGCCAGCAAACCACGGTCCAACTCCTACGAGCAGTACTTC
CASKPRSNSYEQYF
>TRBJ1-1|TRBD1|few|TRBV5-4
TGTGCCAGCAGCTTCCCGACAGGGGTGTTGTCTGAAGCTTTCTTT
CASSFPTGVLSEAFF
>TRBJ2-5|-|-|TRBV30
TGTGCCTGGAGTGTAAAGGGGCAGGGGACCCAGTACTTC
CAWSVKGQGTQYF
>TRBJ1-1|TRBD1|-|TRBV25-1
TGTGCCAGCAGTAGGGACAGGGCGGGGGAAGCTTTCTTT
CASSRDRAGEAFF
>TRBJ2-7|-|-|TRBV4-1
TGCGCCAGCAGCCAAAGGGCAGGGTCAAACGAGCAGTACTTC
CASSQRAGSNEQYF
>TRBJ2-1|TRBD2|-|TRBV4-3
TGCGCCAGCAGCCATATAACTAGCGGGAGCGGATACAATGAGCAGTTCTTC
CASSHITSGSGYNEQFF
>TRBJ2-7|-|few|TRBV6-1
TGTGCCAGCAGTCGGGACCAGGGGTCCTACGAGCAGTACTTC
CASSRDQGSYEQYF
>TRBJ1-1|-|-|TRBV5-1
TGCGCCAGCAGCTCTGGTGGCGGGGGGAGGGCTTTCTTT
CASSSGGGGRAFF
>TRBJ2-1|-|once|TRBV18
TGTGCCAGCTCACCGTCGGCAGCGAATGAGCAGTTCTTC
CASSPSAANEQFF
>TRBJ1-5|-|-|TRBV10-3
TGTGCCATCAGGCAGGGTAGCAATCAGCCCCAGCATTTT
CAIRQGSNQPQHF
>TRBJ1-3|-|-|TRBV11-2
TGTGCCAGCACCACCTCTAAGGGAAACACCATATATTTT
CASTTSKGNTIYF
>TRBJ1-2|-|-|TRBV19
TGTGCCAGTAGTATCAATCAGGGCTATGGCTACACCTTC
CASSINQGYGYTF
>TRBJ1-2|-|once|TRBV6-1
TGTGCCAGCAGTGGGCTCTATGGCTACACCTTC
CASSGLYGYTF
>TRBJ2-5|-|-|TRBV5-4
TGTGCCAGCAGCTCGAAGACTATCAGACAAGAGACCCAGTACTTC
CASSSKTIRQETQYF
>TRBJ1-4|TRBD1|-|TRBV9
TGTGCCAGCAGCGGACAGGGGGCAAGTGAAAAACTGTTTTTT
CASSGQGASEKLFF
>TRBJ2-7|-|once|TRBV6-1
TGTGCCAGCAGTGGTCAAGGGGTCTCCTACGAGCAGTACTTC
CASSGQGVSYEQYF
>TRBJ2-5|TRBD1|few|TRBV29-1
TGCAGCGCCGCCCGGACAGGGGGGGAGACCCAGTACTTC
CSAARTGGETQYF
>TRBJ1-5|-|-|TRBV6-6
TGTGCCAGCAGCCCCGGACAGAGCTATCAGCCCCAGCATTTT
CASSPGQSYQPQHF
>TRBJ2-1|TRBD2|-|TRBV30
TGTGCCTGGAGTGGGACTAGCGTCAATGAGCAGTTCTTC
CAWSGTSVNEQFF
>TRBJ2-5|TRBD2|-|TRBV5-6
TGTGCCAGCAGCTTGGTGGCTAGCGGGGGGAAGACCCAGTACTTC
CASSLVASGGKTQYF
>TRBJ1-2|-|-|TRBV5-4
TGTGCCAGCAGCCCGCCGGGACTGATTTACTATGGCTACACCTTC
CASSPPGLIYYGYTF
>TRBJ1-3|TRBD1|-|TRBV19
TGTGCCAGTAGTTCCCGGAGGACAGGAGGTGGAAACACCATATATTTT
CASSSRRTGGGNTIYF
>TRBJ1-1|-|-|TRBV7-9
TGTGCCAGCAGCTCAGCCCAGGGGAAGGGCACTGAAGCTTTCTTT
CASSSAQGKGTEAFF
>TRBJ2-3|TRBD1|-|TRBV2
TGTGCCAGCAGCCGGGACAGGAGCACAGATACGCAGTATTTT
CASSRDRSTDTQYF
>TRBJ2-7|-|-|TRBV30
TGTGCCTGGAGAAAGGTGCGGGTGGGCGAGCAGTACTTC
CAWRKVRVGEQYF
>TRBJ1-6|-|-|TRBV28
TGTGCCAGCAGTGGAGCCAGGGGAAGGGCTTCACCCCTCCACTTT
CASSGARGRASPLHF
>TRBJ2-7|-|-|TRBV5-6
TGTGCCAGCAGCTTGGCGACAGGCTACGAGCAGTACTTC
CASSLATGYEQYF
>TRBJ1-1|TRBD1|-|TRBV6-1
TGTGCCAGCAGTGGGGGACAGACGTTTAACACTGAAGCTTTCTTT
CASSGGQTFNTEAFF